This T cell receptor beta chain was identified during a study of blood T cell repertoires in COVID-19. Generated by immunoSEQ multiplex PCR, the TCRdb table keeps only in-frame clones and is missing some. The sample lists more than 110,000 clones, roughly 76% occurring once. The V end was cut by 1 base, the J end by 7 bases, with 18 bases between. Germline CDR1 SGHKS, CDR2 YYEKEE (reference sequence). The CDR3 consists of 16 residues. The chain has TRBV5-5 and TRBJ2-1; weak D call: TRBD1 (6 bases). The sequenced material came from peripheral blood. This TCR was recovered from a woman aged 45-65 years with active or convalescent COVID-19. CDR3 protein: CASSLLLRGLGNEQFF. CDR3 nucleotides: TGTGCCAGCAGCTTGCTACTCAGGGGTCTGGGGAATGAGCAGTTCTTC.